This entry lists 14 T cell receptor beta chains sequenced from one sample in a study of cytomegalovirus exposure and HLA in healthy donors. Vbeta (60) and Jbeta (13) primers were used in the PCR. The data were produced by immunoSEQ multiplex PCR, yet TCRdb's version contains in-frame clones alone and is incomplete. The sample has about 200,000 clones; approximately 86% are singletons. The sequenced material came from PBMCs. These receptors were obtained from a woman in her 30s in good health and CMV-seronegative.

The CDR3 sequence: CASSLVQAGRTEAFF. The CDR3 coding sequence is TGTGCCAGCAGCTTAGTCCAGGCTGGTAGGACTGAAGCTTTCTTT. The V gene is TRBV7-3, the J gene TRBJ1-1; D is ambiguous. V was clipped by 2 bases and J by 5 bases, with 15 bases between them. Germline-derived CDR1 and CDR2 are SGHTA and FQGTGA. The CDR3 contains 15 residues.

This chain connects TRBV25-1 to TRBJ1-1, with D perhaps matching TRBD1 (6 bases). V was trimmed by 6 bases and J by 3 bases, leaving 17 bases between them. The germline V gene encodes CDR1 MGHDK and CDR2 SYGVNS. This CDR3 is 15 amino acids long. The CDR3 DNA sequence: TGTGCCAGCAGGTCTCGGGGGGCGTTGGACACTGAAGCTTTCTTT. Translating it yields CASRSRGALDTEAFF.

V gene TRBV5-1 combines with J gene TRBJ1-2, with TRBD1 matching 7 bases. The V and J ends lost 0 bases and 8 bases, in that order; junction bases with no gene match: 4. The germline V gene encodes CDR1 SGHRS and CDR2 YFSETQ. This CDR3 region has 13 residues. The CDR3 loop is CASSLAGQYGYTF. As DNA, the CDR3 is TGCGCCAGCAGCTTGGCGGGACAGTACGGCTACACCTTC.

This rearrangement joins TRBV9 to TRBJ2-7, with 7 nucleotides matching TRBD1. V lost 2 bases, J lost 3 bases, and 8 bases stayed unmatched. Germline-derived CDR1 and CDR2 are SGDLS and YYNGEE. This CDR3 region has 15 residues. The CDR3 is CASSVSDRQGYEQYF. The CDR3 region has the DNA TGTGCCAGCAGCGTCAGCGACAGACAGGGCTACGAGCAGTACTTC. Full variable domain (outside the CDR3, taken from reference TRBV9 and TRBJ2-7): DSGVTQTPKHLITATGQRVTLRCSPRSGDLSVYWYQQSLDQGLQFLIQYYNGEERAKGNILERFSAQQFPDLHSELNLSSLELGDSALYFCASSVSDRQGYEQYFGPGTRLTVT.

V usage is TRBV11-2 and J usage is TRBJ2-7; weak D call: TRBD1 (7 bases). This CDR3 comprises 15 residues. Germline V lookup: CDR1 SGHAT, CDR2 FQNNGV. The V gene lost 5 bases and the J gene lost 1 base, with 15 bases spanning the gap. The CDR3 nucleotides read TGTGCCAGCAGCCGGAGGGGGCGCGGATCCTACGAGCAGTACTTC. Translation: CASSRRGRGSYEQYF.

The chain has TRBV6-1 and TRBJ1-2; 7 nucleotides align to TRBD1. V was pared by 2 bases and J by 5 bases, with 5 bases of the junction left unmatched. The CDR3 has 14 residues. Germline CDR1 reads MNHNS; CDR2 reads SASEGT. The CDR3 DNA sequence: TGTGCCAGCAGTGAAAGAAACAGGGGATATGGCTACACCTTC. Amino acid sequence: CASSERNRGYGYTF.

V is TRBV7-2 and J is TRBJ1-2, with D possibly being TRBD1 (5 bases). V dropped 5 bases and J dropped 4 bases, with 11 bases sitting between them. This CDR3 is built from 13 residues. Germline CDR1 SGHTA, CDR2 FQGNSA. The CDR3, as DNA: TGTGCCAGCAGCGGGGGGATCGGCTATGGCTACACCTTC. This gives the protein CASSGGIGYGYTF. Drawing the rest from reference TRBV7-2 and TRBJ1-2, the complete variable domain is GAGVSQSPSNKVTEKGKDVELRCDPISGHTALYWYRQSLGQGLEFLIYFQGNSAPDKSGLPSDRFSAERTGGSVSTLTIQRTQQEDSAVYLCASSGGIGYGYTFGSGTRLTVV.

This clone was recorded only once. The J gene is TRBJ2-1, the V gene TRBV9; 9 positions agree with TRBD2. In germline, CDR1 is SGDLS, CDR2 YYNGEE. J was trimmed by 7 bases and V by 4 bases; bases with no gene match: 18. The CDR3 extends over 18 amino acids. Here the CDR3 reads CASSQGGRREGHSNEQFF. The CDR3 DNA reads as TGTGCCAGCAGCCAAGGAGGTAGGCGGGAGGGCCATAGTAATGAGCAGTTCTTC.

This chain links TRBV7-2 with TRBJ1-1, with 7 bases aligning to TRBD1. The trim removed 4 bases at V and 1 base at J, leaving 3 bases unmatched. Germline V lookup: CDR1 SGHTA, CDR2 FQGNSA. The CDR3 covers 14 residues. CDR3 DNA sequence: TGTGCCAGCAGCTGGGGACAGAAGAACACTGAAGCTTTCTTT. Translated, it gives CASSWGQKNTEAFF. Variable domain in full (rest from reference TRBV7-2 and TRBJ1-1): GAGVSQSPSNKVTEKGKDVELRCDPISGHTALYWYRQSLGQGLEFLIYFQGNSAPDKSGLPSDRFSAERTGGSVSTLTIQRTQQEDSAVYLCASSWGQKNTEAFFGQGTRLTVV.

The rearrangement joins TRBV19 to TRBJ2-1; perhaps TRBD2 as D (6 bases). Looked up from germline, CDR1 is LNHDA and CDR2 is SQIVND (reference sequence). The CDR3 covers 14 residues. Deletions cut 5 bases from V and 7 bases from J, with 15 bases between. CDR3 DNA: TGTGCCAGTAGTCTTTGGTTGGGGAGGAATGAGCAGTTCTTC. Translation: CASSLWLGRNEQFF.

The chain recombines TRBV30 with TRBJ2-7; D may be TRBD1 (8 bases). CDR1 is GTSNPN and CDR2 is SVGIG in the germline V gene (reference sequence). CDR3 length: 14 amino acids. Trimming cost V 4 bases and J 0 bases, with 13 bases left between them. The chain's CDR3 is CAWNTGGASYEQYF. DNA of the CDR3: TGTGCCTGGAACACAGGGGGGGCCTCCTACGAGCAGTACTTC.

This chain uses TRBV9 with TRBJ2-3; the D is unclear. Trimming left V 0 bases short and J 6 bases short, with 14 bases between. The CDR3 sequence is 15 residues long. CDR1 SGDLS and CDR2 YYNGEE come from the germline V gene. CDR3 coding DNA: TGTGCCAGCAGCGTAGCTACGGGTTCTGCGGATACGCAGTATTTT. Its translation is CASSVATGSADTQYF.

The genes are TRBV19 and TRBJ1-5; D might be TRBD1 (6 bases). There are 16 residues in the CDR3. CDR1 LNHDA and CDR2 SQIVND come from the germline V gene (reference sequence). Trimming took 5 bases from V and 2 from J, leaving 16 bases between them. Written as DNA, the CDR3 is TGTGCCAGTAGTTTCCGGGGGGCGCGAGGCAATCAGCCCCAGCATTTT. Residues: CASSFRGARGNQPQHF.

This clone was seen a few times. The V gene is TRBV7-9, the J gene TRBJ2-1; maybe TRBD2 (5 bases). V was clipped by 4 bases and J by 3 bases, with 19 bases between them. Germline V gene sequence: CDR1 SEHNR, CDR2 FQNEAQ (reference sequence). There are 17 residues in the CDR3. The CDR3 loop reads CASSSQAGESRYNEQFF. CDR3 DNA: TGTGCCAGCAGCTCGCAGGCCGGGGAAAGTCGCTACAATGAGCAGTTCTTC.